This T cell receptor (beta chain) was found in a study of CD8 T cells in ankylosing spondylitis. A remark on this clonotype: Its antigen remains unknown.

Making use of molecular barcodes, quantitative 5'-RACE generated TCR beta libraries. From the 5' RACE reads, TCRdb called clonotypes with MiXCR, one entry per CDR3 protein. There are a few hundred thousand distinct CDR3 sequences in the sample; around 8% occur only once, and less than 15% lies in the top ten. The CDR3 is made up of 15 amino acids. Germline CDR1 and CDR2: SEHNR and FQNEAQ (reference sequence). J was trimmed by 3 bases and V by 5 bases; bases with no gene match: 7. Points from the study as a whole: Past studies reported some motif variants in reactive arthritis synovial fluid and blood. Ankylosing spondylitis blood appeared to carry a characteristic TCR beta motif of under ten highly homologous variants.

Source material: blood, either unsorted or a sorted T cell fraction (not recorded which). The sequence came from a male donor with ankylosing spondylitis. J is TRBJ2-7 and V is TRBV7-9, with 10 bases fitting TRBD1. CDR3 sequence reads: CASSPDRGFIYEQYF. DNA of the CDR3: TGTGCCAGCAGCCCGGACAGGGGGTTTATCTACGAGCAGTACTTC.